A selection of T cell receptor beta chains follows, all from one sample in a study of technical replicates of blood from a handful of donors. The assay was immunoSEQ multiplex PCR, and TCRdb's table has in-frame clones only and misses some. The top ten hold around 4.6% of the sample, which has about 69,000 clones, 88% seen once. Sequenced material: PBMCs. Receptor source: a human donor in good health. Some clones in this sample may be carry-over from other donors' samples. Each CDR3 is given with its conserved first and last residue. D genes are given only for firm matches. The size entry is marked missing in some rows and otherwise reads once, few, many or a size class.

V gene: TRBV15; clone size: .; J gene: TRBJ2-1; CDR3 length: 16; D gene: TRBD2; CDR3 protein: CATRRGVARSYNEQFF; CDR3 DNA: TGTGCCACCAGGCGGGGGGTCGCTCGCTCCTACAATGAGCAGTTCTTC
V gene: TRBV6-4; clone size: .; J gene: TRBJ2-5; CDR3 length: 17; D gene: TRBD1; CDR3 protein: CASSGPQGANYRETQYF; CDR3 DNA: TGTGCCAGCAGTGGACCTCAGGGGGCGAATTACCGTGAGACCCAGTACTTC
V gene: TRBV30; clone size: .; J gene: TRBJ2-7; CDR3 length: 12; D gene: .; CDR3 protein: CAWSVEAYEQYF; CDR3 DNA: TGTGCCTGGAGTGTTGAGGCCTACGAGCAGTACTTC
V gene: TRBV19; clone size: .; J gene: TRBJ1-2; CDR3 length: 15; D gene: .; CDR3 protein: CASRRPDGEAYGYTF; CDR3 DNA: TGTGCCAGTCGTAGGCCAGACGGAGAGGCCTATGGCTACACCTTC
V gene: TRBV29-1; clone size: .; J gene: TRBJ1-1; CDR3 length: 13; D gene: .; CDR3 protein: CSGTTGTPNEAFF; CDR3 DNA: TGCAGCGGTACAACCGGGACACCTAATGAAGCTTTCTTT
V gene: TRBV29-1; clone size: .; J gene: TRBJ1-2; CDR3 length: 11; D gene: .; CDR3 protein: CSVGGGLGYTF; CDR3 DNA: TGCAGCGTCGGCGGGGGGCTCGGCTACACCTTC
V gene: TRBV4-1; clone size: .; J gene: TRBJ1-6; CDR3 length: 15; D gene: .; CDR3 protein: CASSQEAQPGSPLHF; CDR3 DNA: TGCGCCAGCAGCCAAGAAGCTCAGCCAGGATCACCCCTCCACTTT
V gene: TRBV5-6; clone size: .; J gene: TRBJ2-7; CDR3 length: 16; D gene: .; CDR3 protein: CASSPTIRIDGDEQYF; CDR3 DNA: TGTGCCAGCAGCCCGACTATTCGCATTGACGGAGACGAGCAGTACTTC
V gene: TRBV5-1; clone size: .; J gene: TRBJ2-2; CDR3 length: 14; D gene: .; CDR3 protein: CASSRDGGTGELFF; CDR3 DNA: TGCGCCAGCAGCAGAGATGGGGGGACCGGGGAGCTGTTTTTT
V gene: TRBV27; clone size: .; J gene: TRBJ2-1; CDR3 length: 17; D gene: TRBD2; CDR3 protein: CASSRAPGTSVDNEQFF; CDR3 DNA: TGTGCCAGCAGTCGAGCACCCGGGACTAGCGTTGACAATGAGCAGTTCTTC
V gene: TRBV27; clone size: .; J gene: TRBJ2-1; CDR3 length: 17; D gene: .; CDR3 protein: CASSLSPGGTRRNEQFF; CDR3 DNA: TGTGCCAGCAGTTTATCGCCCGGGGGGACAAGACGCAATGAGCAGTTCTTC
V gene: TRBV6-5; clone size: .; J gene: TRBJ2-1; CDR3 length: 12; D gene: TRBD1; CDR3 protein: CASSYSGGGQFF; CDR3 DNA: TGTGCCAGCAGTTACTCAGGGGGCGGGCAGTTCTTC
V gene: TRBV6-6; clone size: .; J gene: TRBJ2-1; CDR3 length: 15; D gene: TRBD2; CDR3 protein: CASTLAGGPHNEQFF; CDR3 DNA: TGTGCCAGCACCTTAGCGGGAGGGCCCCACAATGAGCAGTTCTTC
V gene: TRBV15; clone size: once; J gene: TRBJ1-3; CDR3 length: 17; D gene: .; CDR3 protein: CATSRGRLGGSGNTIYF; CDR3 DNA: TGTGCCACCAGCAGAGGTCGGTTGGGAGGCTCTGGAAACACCATATATTTT
V gene: TRBV7-2; clone size: .; J gene: TRBJ1-2; CDR3 length: 14; D gene: .; CDR3 protein: CASSPRADRGGYTF; CDR3 DNA: TGTGCCAGCAGCCCGAGAGCGGACCGGGGTGGCTACACCTTC
V gene: TRBV19; clone size: .; J gene: TRBJ1-4; CDR3 length: 15; D gene: TRBD1; CDR3 protein: CASRLGQGASEKLFF; CDR3 DNA: TGTGCCAGTAGGCTGGGACAGGGGGCTTCTGAAAAACTGTTTTTT
V gene: TRBV2; clone size: .; J gene: TRBJ2-1; CDR3 length: 19; D gene: TRBD2; CDR3 protein: CASISAGLAGGHSYNEQFF; CDR3 DNA: TGTGCCAGCATATCGGCCGGGCTAGCGGGAGGGCATTCCTACAATGAGCAGTTCTTC
V gene: TRBV29-1; clone size: .; J gene: TRBJ2-3; CDR3 length: 14; D gene: .; CDR3 protein: CSVEVGEITDTQYF; CDR3 DNA: TGCAGCGTTGAAGTGGGCGAGATCACAGATACGCAGTATTTT
V gene: TRBV2; clone size: .; J gene: TRBJ2-5; CDR3 length: 14; D gene: TRBD2; CDR3 protein: CASRRGTSDMSQYF; CDR3 DNA: TGTGCCAGCAGGCGGGGGACTAGCGACATGTCTCAGTACTTC
V gene: TRBV6-5; clone size: .; J gene: TRBJ2-2; CDR3 length: 16; D gene: TRBD1; CDR3 protein: CASSYSGQGVTGELFF; CDR3 DNA: TGTGCCAGCAGTTACTCTGGGCAGGGGGTAACCGGGGAGCTGTTTTTT
V gene: TRBV7-8; clone size: .; J gene: TRBJ1-1; CDR3 length: 15; D gene: .; CDR3 protein: CASSLAGGVEGEAFF; CDR3 DNA: TGTGCCAGCAGCTTAGCTGGGGGGGTAGAGGGTGAAGCTTTCTTT
V gene: TRBV19; clone size: .; J gene: TRBJ2-5; CDR3 length: 15; D gene: TRBD1; CDR3 protein: CASSIPYRGLETQYF; CDR3 DNA: TGTGCCAGTAGTATACCCTACAGGGGGCTGGAGACCCAGTACTTC
V gene: TRBV10-3; clone size: .; J gene: TRBJ1-2; CDR3 length: 13; D gene: .; CDR3 protein: CAISESSIYGYTF; CDR3 DNA: TGTGCCATCAGTGAGTCGTCCATCTATGGCTACACCTTC
V gene: TRBV6-1; clone size: .; J gene: TRBJ1-4; CDR3 length: 13; D gene: TRBD1; CDR3 protein: CASKDRNNEKLFF; CDR3 DNA: TGTGCCAGTAAGGACAGGAACAATGAAAAACTGTTTTTT
V gene: TRBV6-6; clone size: .; J gene: TRBJ2-7; CDR3 length: 12; D gene: TRBD1; CDR3 protein: CASTGGVDEQYF; CDR3 DNA: TGTGCCAGTACAGGGGGCGTGGACGAGCAGTACTTC
V gene: TRBV19; clone size: once; J gene: TRBJ2-7; CDR3 length: 18; D gene: TRBD2; CDR3 protein: CATAAWGNPAGADYEQYF; CDR3 DNA: TGTGCCACTGCGGCGTGGGGGAACCCTGCGGGAGCGGACTACGAGCAGTACTTC
V gene: TRBV19; clone size: .; J gene: TRBJ1-6; CDR3 length: 14; D gene: TRBD1; CDR3 protein: CASTVQGANSPLHF; CDR3 DNA: TGTGCCAGTACAGTACAGGGGGCTAATTCACCCCTCCACTTT
V gene: TRBV7-2; clone size: .; J gene: TRBJ2-1; CDR3 length: 16; D gene: TRBD2; CDR3 protein: CASSLEGLAVHNEQFF; CDR3 DNA: TGTGCCAGCAGCTTAGAAGGGCTAGCGGTCCACAATGAGCAGTTCTTC
V gene: TRBV5-4; clone size: .; J gene: TRBJ2-3; CDR3 length: 14; D gene: TRBD2; CDR3 protein: CASSLRLAGDTQYF; CDR3 DNA: TGTGCCAGCAGCTTACGACTAGCGGGAGATACGCAGTATTTT
V gene: TRBV29-1; clone size: .; J gene: TRBJ2-5; CDR3 length: 14; D gene: TRBD2; CDR3 protein: CSVEDPGGQETQYF; CDR3 DNA: TGCAGCGTTGAAGATCCGGGGGGGCAAGAGACCCAGTACTTC
V gene: TRBV15; clone size: .; J gene: TRBJ2-5; CDR3 length: 15; D gene: .; CDR3 protein: CATSRDGTAQETQYF; CDR3 DNA: TGTGCCACCAGCAGAGACGGGACTGCCCAAGAGACCCAGTACTTC
V gene: TRBV18; clone size: .; J gene: TRBJ2-7; CDR3 length: 13; D gene: .; CDR3 protein: CASSPGQGDEQYF; CDR3 DNA: TGTGCCAGCTCACCGGGGCAGGGCGACGAGCAGTACTTC
V gene: TRBV4-2; clone size: .; J gene: TRBJ1-3; CDR3 length: 15; D gene: TRBD1; CDR3 protein: CASSQTGGNSNTIYF; CDR3 DNA: TGTGCCAGCAGCCAGACAGGGGGTAACTCAAACACCATATATTTT
V gene: TRBV4-1; clone size: .; J gene: TRBJ2-1; CDR3 length: 17; D gene: TRBD2; CDR3 protein: CASSHRQLASSYNEQFF; CDR3 DNA: TGCGCCAGCAGCCACAGACAACTAGCGAGCTCCTACAATGAGCAGTTCTTC
V gene: TRBV18; clone size: .; J gene: TRBJ1-4; CDR3 length: 15; D gene: .; CDR3 protein: CASSPFGGENEKLFF; CDR3 DNA: TGTGCCAGCTCACCGTTTGGCGGGGAGAATGAAAAACTGTTTTTT
V gene: TRBV4-2; clone size: .; J gene: TRBJ2-7; CDR3 length: 15; D gene: .; CDR3 protein: CASSQDPSGYYEQYF; CDR3 DNA: TGTGCCAGCAGCCAAGATCCTTCGGGGTACTACGAGCAGTACTTC
V gene: TRBV5-6; clone size: .; J gene: TRBJ1-4; CDR3 length: 16; D gene: TRBD1; CDR3 protein: CASSFRDRVTNEKLFF; CDR3 DNA: TGTGCCAGCAGCTTCCGGGACAGGGTTACTAATGAAAAACTGTTTTTT